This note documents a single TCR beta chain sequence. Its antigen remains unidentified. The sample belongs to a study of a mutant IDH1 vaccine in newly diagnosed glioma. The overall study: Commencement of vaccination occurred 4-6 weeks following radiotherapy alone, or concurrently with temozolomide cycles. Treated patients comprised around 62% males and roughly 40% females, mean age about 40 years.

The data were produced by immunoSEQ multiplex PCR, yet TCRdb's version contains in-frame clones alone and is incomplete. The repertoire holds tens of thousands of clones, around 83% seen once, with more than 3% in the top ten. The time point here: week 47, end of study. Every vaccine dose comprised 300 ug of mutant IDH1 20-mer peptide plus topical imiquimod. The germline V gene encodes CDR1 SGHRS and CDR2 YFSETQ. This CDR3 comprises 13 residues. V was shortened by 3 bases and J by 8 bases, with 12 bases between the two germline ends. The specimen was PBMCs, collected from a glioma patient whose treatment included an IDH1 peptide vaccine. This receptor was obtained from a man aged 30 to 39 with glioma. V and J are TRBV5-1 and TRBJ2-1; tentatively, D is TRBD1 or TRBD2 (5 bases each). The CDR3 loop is CASSSLGGDEQFF. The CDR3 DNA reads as TGCGCCAGCAGCTCCCTTGGGGGAGATGAGCAGTTCTTC.